What follows are 29 T cell receptor beta chains derived from one specimen sequenced in a study of tumor-infiltrating lymphocytes in primary liver carcinoma. With around 450 ng total RNA as template and a constant-region primer, TCR beta cDNA was made. Nested multiplex PCR, run for three rounds with slightly modified ARM-PCR, yielded TCR beta libraries. Both of the initial two PCR rounds ran for roughly 10 cycles and employed TRBV1-TRBV30 forward primers alongside a C-beta reverse primer. MiXCR, applied by TCRdb to the multiplex PCR reads, yields one record per CDR3 protein. The table has approximately 330,000 distinct CDR3 sequences, about 65% seen once. Both blood RNA, taken from unsorted whole blood, and germline DNA were extracted. Material for sequencing was peripheral blood. These receptors originate from a man between 35 and 55 years old with primary liver carcinoma and hepatitis B virus infection.

This chain links TRBV4-1 with TRBJ2-6; D is uncertain. The CDR3 covers 15 residues. Germline V gene lookup returns CDR1 MGHRA and CDR2 YSYEKL. V shed 1 base and J shed 2 bases, with 6 bases lying between them. The CDR3 loop is CASSQARPGANVLTF. The CDR3 DNA sequence: TGCGCCAGCAGCCAAGCCAGACCTGGGGCCAACGTCCTGACTTTC.

With respect to this clonotype: One end of the junction is discordant with germline, which a read error may explain. The V call is TRBV11-2, the J call TRBJ2-2; 7 bases match TRBD1. The CDR3 has 17 residues. The germline V gene encodes CDR1 SGHAT and CDR2 FQNNGV. In nucleotides, the CDR3 is TGTGCCAGCAGCTTAATTGGGGACAGAATGAACACCGGGGAGCTGCTTTTT. It is translated as CASSLIGDRMNTGELLF.

This clonotype was counted at least ten times. The V gene is TRBV6-2 or TRBV6-3, the J gene TRBJ1-1, with unresolved D. V lost 8 bases to trimming and J lost 5 bases, with 15 bases between them. This CDR3 is 13 amino acids long. Germline CDR1 reads MNHEY; CDR2 reads SVGEGT. The CDR3, as DNA: TGTGCCAGCCAGCGGGGTCCGGGAACTGAAGCTTTCTTT. Translating it yields CASQRGPGTEAFF.

As regards this clonotype: A much larger clone is a single base away; this may be a read error. The V and J genes are TRBV30 and TRBJ2-3; 9 bases are shared with TRBD2. V lost 7 bases to trimming and J lost 4 bases; unmatched junction nucleotides: 9. Germline assignment: CDR1 GTSNPN and CDR2 SVGIG (reference sequence). The CDR3 is 14 residues long. The CDR3 here is CASSSGNFSDTQYF. CDR3 bases: TGTGCCTCCTCTAGCGGGAACTTCTCAGATACGCAGTATTTT. Using reference TRBV30 and TRBJ2-3 for the parts outside the CDR3, the full variable domain is SQTIHQWPATLVQPVGSPLSLECTVEGTSNPNLYWYRQAAGRGLQLLFYSVGIGQISSEVPQNLSASRPQDRQFILSSKKLLLSDSGFYLCASSSGNFSDTQYFGPGTRLTVL.

Of note for this clonotype: Given a much more abundant clone one base away, this may be a read error. This chain connects TRBV4-1 to TRBJ2-7, with 10 positions matching TRBD1. The CDR3 covers 17 residues. Germline V gives CDR1 MGHRA, CDR2 YSYEKL. Here the CDR3 DNA reads TGCGCCAACAGCCAAGAGAGGGACAGGGGTCAAGCCTACGAGCAGTACTTC. Translating it yields CANSQERDRGQAYEQYF.

In regard to this clonotype: This may be a read error: a much more frequent sequence differs by one nucleotide. This sequence joins TRBV6-6 and TRBJ2-1; D ambiguous. Germline V gene lookup returns CDR1 MNHNY and CDR2 SVGAGI (reference sequence). V was cut by 7 bases and J by 3 bases, with 16 bases left in between. There are 15 residues in the CDR3. The CDR3 reads CASTSSGYNYNEQFF. The CDR3 nucleotides are TGTGCCAGCACCAGCTCCGGCTACAACTACAATGAGCAGTTCTTC.

Note on this clonotype: Because the CDR3 is missing its conserved closing phenylalanine or tryptophan, this is likely a read error. The gene calls are TRBV11-2 and TRBJ2-1; possible D gene TRBD2, 5 bases. The CDR3 is made up of 16 amino acids. CDR1 is SGHAT and CDR2 is FQNNGV in the germline V gene. The CDR3 bases are TGTGCCAGCAGCCCCCGCCTGTGGGGAGCCTACAATGAACAGTTCCTC. This translates into CASSPRLWGAYNEQFL.

Remarks on this clonotype: Germline is not matched at one junction end, which may reflect a read error. This sequence joins TRBV20-1 and TRBJ2-1; TRBD2 is a possible D gene (5 bases). Germline-derived CDR1 and CDR2 are DFQATT and SNEGSKA (reference sequence). The length of the CDR3 is 14 residues. The CDR3 DNA follows: TGCAGTGCTAGAGAGACGGAGGCAACCGGGTTCACGATCTTC. Protein product: CSARETEATGFTIF.

This clonotype was seen many times. The chain uses TRBV11-2 and TRBJ1-1; TRBD1 matches 7 bases. Germline CDR1 reads SGHAT; CDR2 reads FQNNGV. V lost 4 bases to trimming and J lost 3 bases; unmatched junction nucleotides: 5. This CDR3 is 14 amino acids long. The CDR3 bases are TGTGCCAGCAGCTCCGGGACAGCATACACTGAAGCTTTCTTT. Protein product: CASSSGTAYTEAFF.

This clonotype was seen just once. The CDR3 here is CASSSGGEETQYF. The CDR3 DNA reads as TGTGCCAGCAGCTCGGGCGGAGAAGAGACCCAGTACTTC. The chain carries TRBV5-4 and TRBJ2-5; the D is unclear. Germline V gene lookup returns CDR1 SGHNT and CDR2 YYREEE (reference sequence). This CDR3 spans 13 amino acids. The V gene lost 3 bases and the J gene lost 3 bases, with 9 bases spanning the gap.

About this clonotype: A clone one base away is much larger, so this may be a read error. Given the absence of the conserved phenylalanine or tryptophan at the CDR3 end, a read error is likely. The chain is built from TRBV12-3 or TRBV12-4 and TRBJ1-6; possibly TRBD1 for D (5 bases). CDR3 length: 13 amino acids. Trimming cost V 3 bases and J 9 bases, with 9 bases left between them. The CDR3 protein is CASSLGGSSPLHV. The CDR3 region has the DNA TGTGCCAGCAGTTTGGGGGGTAGTTCACCCCTCCACGTT.

Only a few counts were recorded for this clonotype. The gene calls are TRBV6-2 or TRBV6-3 and TRBJ1-2; TRBD1 matches at 7 bases. Losses at the gene ends were 2 bases for V and 1 base for J; bases not matched to a gene: 4. The CDR3 is 15 amino acids. Germline V gene data show CDR1 as MNHEY and CDR2 as SVGEGT. The CDR3 region has the DNA TGTGCCAGCAGTTACCCAGGGACAGTTAACTATGGCTACACCTTC. The encoded protein is CASSYPGTVNYGYTF.

On this clonotype: It may be a read error: a sequence one base away is much more abundant. The V call is TRBV6-6, the J call TRBJ2-4; D is ambiguous. The V gene lost 5 bases and the J gene lost 8 bases, with 10 bases spanning the gap. This CDR3 has 12 residues. CDR1 and CDR2 (germline): MNHNY, SVGAGI (reference sequence). Here the CDR3 reads CASSGNGDIQYF. In nucleotides, the CDR3 is TGTGCCAGCAGTGGCAATGGGGACATTCAGTACTTC.

This clonotype was recorded many times. This chain links TRBV5-1 with TRBJ2-5; TRBD2 matches 7 bases. The CDR3 has 16 amino acids. V lost 0 bases, J lost 1 base, and 6 bases stayed unmatched. In germline, CDR1 is SGHRS, CDR2 YFSETQ. As DNA, the CDR3 is TGCGCCAGCAGCTTGGCCGGGCGGGGGATCCAAGAGACCCAGTACTTC. Translating it yields CASSLAGRGIQETQYF.

This clonotype was found many times. This chain joins TRBV4-3 and TRBJ2-3, with a tentative D call TRBD2 (6 bases). The ends were cut back, 1 base at V and 3 bases at J, with 11 bases in the middle. The germline V gene encodes CDR1 LGHNA and CDR2 YSLEER. CDR3 size: 15 residues. The CDR3 protein is CASSQGSGLTDTQYF. CDR3 bases: TGCGCCAGCAGCCAAGGTAGCGGTCTGACAGATACGCAGTATTTT.

A word on this clonotype: At one of its ends the junction is not consistent with the germline gene, which may arise from a read error. J is TRBJ2-7 and V is TRBV12-3 or TRBV12-4; 8 nucleotides line up with TRBD1. The CDR3 contains 13 residues. The chain's CDR3 is CDSSGTGAYEQYF. CDR3 sequence (DNA): TGTGACAGCAGTGGGACAGGCGCCTACGAGCAGTACTTC.

Remarks on this clonotype: This may be a read error, as it is one base from a much larger clone. This chain connects TRBV5-5 to TRBJ1-1; D is uncertain. Trimming shortened V by 3 bases and J by 6 bases, and 18 bases separated the two germline ends. From germline, CDR1 is SGHKS and CDR2 YYEKEE (reference sequence). The CDR3 contains 15 residues. The CDR3 loop is CASSSTDQSGSEAFF. CDR3 nucleotides: TGTGCCAGCAGCTCGACTGATCAATCAGGATCTGAAGCTTTCTTT.

There are many counts of this clonotype. The chain employs TRBV29-1 and TRBJ1-5; D call uncertain. The CDR3 has 13 residues. Germline V gene data show CDR1 as SQVTM and CDR2 as ANQGSEA. The germline V and J ends were trimmed by 4 bases and 5 bases, with 12 bases remaining between them. The CDR3 region has the DNA TGCAGCGTTGGTTTAGGCGTGGATCAGCCCCAGCATTTT. Residues: CSVGLGVDQPQHF.

The gene calls are TRBV10-3 and TRBJ1-1, with D uncertain. Germline V gene data show CDR1 as ENHRY and CDR2 as SYGVKD. The CDR3 spans 16 residues. V was clipped by 0 bases and J by 0 bases, with 11 bases between them. The CDR3 region has the DNA TGTGCCATCAGTGAGTCGGTAATTGGAGTGAACACTGAAGCTTTCTTT. The encoded protein is CAISESVIGVNTEAFF.

This clonotype has just a few counts. V is TRBV12-3 or TRBV12-4 and J is TRBJ1-3, with D unresolved. The CDR3 sequence is 16 residues long. Deletions cut 5 bases from V and 0 bases from J, with 14 bases between. The CDR3 coding sequence is TGTGCCAGCAGTCCCCTCGGGCGCCTCTCTGGAAACACCATATATTTT. Protein product: CASSPLGRLSGNTIYF.

There are a few counts of this clonotype. J is TRBJ2-3 and V is TRBV5-4; the match to TRBD2 covers 9 bases. V lost 4 bases to trimming and J lost 0 bases; unmatched junction nucleotides: 6. Looked up from germline, CDR1 is SGHNT and CDR2 is YYREEE (reference sequence). This CDR3 region has 16 residues. The CDR3 here is CASSNSGSRSTDTQYF. CDR3 sequence (DNA): TGTGCCAGCAGCAATAGCGGGAGCCGGAGCACAGATACGCAGTATTTT.

Concerning this clonotype itself: With a much larger clone just one base away, this may be a read error. The chain has TRBV12-3 or TRBV12-4 and TRBJ1-2; D is possibly TRBD1 (5 bases). The CDR3 covers 14 residues. Trimming removed 5 bases at V and 8 bases at J, with 18 bases between. DNA of the CDR3: TGTGCCAGCAGTCCCCGGGGCCCCAACGGGGGCTACACCTTC. Encoded protein: CASSPRGPNGGYTF.

Comment on this clonotype: A much larger clone differs from this one at a single base, so this may be a read error. This sequence joins TRBV10-2 and TRBJ2-1; D ambiguous. This CDR3 region has 14 residues. V shed 6 bases and J shed 4 bases, with 13 bases lying between them. CDR1 and CDR2 (germline): WSHSY, SAAADI. In DNA, the CDR3 is TGCGCCAGCAGGCCTAATGTCCGTTACAATGAGCAGTTCTTC. Its protein product is CASRPNVRYNEQFF.

Of note for this clonotype: A much larger clone differs from this one at a single base, so this may be a read error. The V call is TRBV6-2 or TRBV6-3, the J call TRBJ1-5; TRBD1 aligns across 8 bases. CDR3 size: 14 residues. The V and J ends lost 6 bases and 5 bases, in that order; junction bases with no gene match: 6. Germline V gives CDR1 MNHEY, CDR2 SVGEGT. The CDR3 sequence is CASSPGGGDQPQHF. CDR3 DNA sequence: TGTGCCAGCAGCCCAGGGGGCGGGGATCAGCCCCAGCATTTT.

This clonotype appeared a single time. It may be a read error: a sequence one base away is much more abundant. V usage is TRBV6-5 and J usage is TRBJ1-2; no definite D call. Germline loops: CDR1 MNHEY, CDR2 SVGAGI. This CDR3 has 13 residues. The V end lost 4 bases, the J end lost 9 bases, and 15 bases lay between the germline ends. Here the CDR3 reads CASSSTVYGCYTF. The CDR3 DNA sequence: TGTGCCAGCAGTTCGACCGTATATGGCTGCTACACCTTC.

This clonotype showed up many times. V usage is TRBV29-1 and J usage is TRBJ2-7; possible D gene TRBD1, 6 bases. CDR3 length: 13 residues. Trimming removed 1 base at V and 1 base at J, with 8 bases between. Germline V CDR1 and CDR2: SQVTM, ANQGSEA. In DNA form, the CDR3 reads TGCAGCGTTGAAGCGACAGGATCCTACGAGCAGTACTTC. Its protein is CSVEATGSYEQYF.

As to this clonotype: Just one base apart from a much larger clone, this may be a read error. The chain links TRBV30 to TRBJ2-1; unclear D gene. Germline-derived CDR1 and CDR2 are GTSNPN and SVGIG (reference sequence). CDR3 size: 13 residues. V was trimmed by 3 bases and J by 3 bases, leaving 9 bases between them. CDR3 coding DNA: TGTGCCTGGAGAGCCATCCACTACAATGAGCAGTTCTTC. Translating gives CAWRAIHYNEQFF. Using reference TRBV30 and TRBJ2-1 for the parts outside the CDR3, the full variable domain is SQTIHQWPATLVQPVGSPLSLECTVEGTSNPNLYWYRQAAGRGLQLLFYSVGIGQISSEVPQNLSASRPQDRQFILSSKKLLLSDSGFYLCAWRAIHYNEQFFGPGTRLTVL.

This clonotype showed up many times. This rearrangement joins TRBV4-3 to TRBJ1-6; D possibly corresponds to TRBD1 (5 bases). V was pared by 0 bases and J by 9 bases, with 6 bases between. Germline V gene sequence: CDR1 LGHNA, CDR2 YSLEER. CDR3 size: 13 residues. This chain's CDR3 is CASSQERGSPLHF. The CDR3 DNA follows: TGCGCCAGCAGCCAAGAGAGGGGTTCACCCCTCCACTTT.

With respect to this clonotype: A much larger clone differs by one base, so this may be a read error. This chain connects TRBV4-3 to TRBJ2-1, with TRBD1 identical over 9 bases. This CDR3 has 17 residues. Per germline, CDR1 LGHNA and CDR2 YSLEER. The CDR3 reads CASSQNPSDRGYNEQSF. CDR3 nucleotide sequence: TGCGCCAGCAGCCAAAATCCCTCGGACAGGGGCTACAATGAGCAGTCCTTC.